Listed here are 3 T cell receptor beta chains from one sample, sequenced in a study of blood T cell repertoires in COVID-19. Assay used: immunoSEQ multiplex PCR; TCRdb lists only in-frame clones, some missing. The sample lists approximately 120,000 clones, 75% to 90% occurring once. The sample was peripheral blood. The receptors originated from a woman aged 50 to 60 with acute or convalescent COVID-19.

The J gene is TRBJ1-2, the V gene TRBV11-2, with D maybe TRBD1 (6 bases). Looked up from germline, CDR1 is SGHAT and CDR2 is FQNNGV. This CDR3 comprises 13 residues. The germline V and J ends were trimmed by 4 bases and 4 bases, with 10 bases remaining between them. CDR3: CASSSTGSYGYTF. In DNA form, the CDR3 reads TGTGCCAGCAGCTCGACAGGAAGCTATGGCTACACCTTC. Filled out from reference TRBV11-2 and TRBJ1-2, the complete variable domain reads EAGVAQSPRYKIIEKRQSVAFWCNPISGHATLYWYQQILGQGPKLLIQFQNNGVVDDSQLPKDRFSAERLKGVDSTLKIQPAKLEDSAVYLCASSSTGSYGYTFGSGTRLTVV.

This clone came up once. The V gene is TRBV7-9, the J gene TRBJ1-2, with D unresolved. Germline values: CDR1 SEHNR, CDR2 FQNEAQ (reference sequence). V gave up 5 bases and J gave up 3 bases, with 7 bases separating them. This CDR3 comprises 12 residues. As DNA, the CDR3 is TGTGCCAGCAGCCAGGACTACTATGGCTACACCTTC. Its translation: CASSQDYYGYTF. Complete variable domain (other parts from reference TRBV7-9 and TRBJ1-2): DTGVSQNPRHKITKRGQNVTFRCDPISEHNRLYWYRQTLGQGPEFLTYFQNEAQLEKSRLLSDRFSAERPKGSFSTLEIQRTEQGDSAMYLCASSQDYYGYTFGSGTRLTVV.

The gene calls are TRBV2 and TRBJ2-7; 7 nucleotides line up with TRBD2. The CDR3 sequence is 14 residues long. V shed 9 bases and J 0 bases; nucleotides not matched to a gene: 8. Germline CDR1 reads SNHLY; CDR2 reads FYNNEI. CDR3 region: CASGEGAYSYEQYF. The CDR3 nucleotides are TGTGCCAGTGGGGAGGGTGCCTACTCCTACGAGCAGTACTTC. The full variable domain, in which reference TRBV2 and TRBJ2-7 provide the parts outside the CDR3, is EPEVTQTPSHQVTQMGQEVILRCVPISNHLYFYWYRQILGQKVEFLVSFYNNEISEKSEIFDDQFSVERPDGSNFTLKIRSTKLEDSAMYFCASGEGAYSYEQYFGPGTRLTVT.